Shown below are 11 T cell receptor beta chains from a single sample sequenced in a study of blood T cells in healthy people across ages. Primed by a sample-barcoded 5' primer and a J-beta primer mix, a second PCR proceeded for about 6 to 11 cycles. TCRdb reanalysed the 5' RACE reads using MiXCR and keeps one entry per CDR3 protein. The sample carries about 1.5 million distinct CDR3 sequences, under 55% recorded once. Sample: blood. The receptors here all came from a woman aged 18-35 years in good health.

This clonotype was counted only a few times. This sequence joins TRBV30 and TRBJ1-1; unclear D gene. V dropped 4 bases and J dropped 3 bases, with 6 bases sitting between them. The CDR3 loop spans 11 amino acids. The germline gives CDR1 GTSNPN, CDR2 SVGIG (reference sequence). The CDR3 bases are TGTGCCTGGACAATTTACACTGAAGCTTTCTTT. It yields the protein CAWTIYTEAFF.

This clonotype was seen only a few times. The chain employs TRBV7-2 and TRBJ2-1; D gene ambiguous. V lost 5 bases to trimming and J lost 5 bases, with 13 bases between them. This CDR3 contains 14 residues. Germline CDR1 SGHTA, CDR2 FQGNSA. The CDR3 DNA reads as TGTGCCAGCAGCACCCCTGGTAGAAACAATGAGCAGTTCTTC. This sequence encodes CASSTPGRNNEQFF.

The chain combines TRBV4-2 with TRBJ2-3; TRBD2 aligns across 8 bases. Losses at the gene ends were 0 bases for V and 5 bases for J; bases not matched to a gene: 10. Per germline, CDR1 LGHNA and CDR2 YNFKEQ. The CDR3 extends over 17 amino acids. The CDR3, as DNA: TGTGCCAGCAGCCAAGATCCAGCGGGGGACCGACGAGATACGCAGTATTTT. Translation: CASSQDPAGDRRDTQYF.

Details on this clonotype: Compared with germline, one end of the junction differs, possibly owing to a read error. The J gene is TRBJ1-1, the V gene TRBV20-1, with no clear D. Germline values: CDR1 DFQATT, CDR2 SNEGSKA (reference sequence). This CDR3 comprises 16 residues. In DNA, the CDR3 is TGCAGTGCTAGAGATTCCCGGTCTCCTATGAACACTGAAGATTTCTTT. Amino acid sequence: CSARDSRSPMNTEDFF.

V usage is TRBV7-9 and J usage is TRBJ2-4, with 7 bases identical to TRBD1. Near its end, the DNA agrees better with TRBJ2-7, so the J call may be wrong. The CDR3 covers 15 residues. CDR1 and CDR2 from the germline V gene are SEHNR and FQNEAQ (reference sequence). DNA for the CDR3: TGTGCCAGCAGCTTCTCCGGGACAGAGGACTACGAGCAGTACTTC. Protein: CASSFSGTEDYEQYF.

The DNA for the CDR3 is TGTGCCAGCAGTGAATCCCGCAATTCACCCCTCCACTTT. This translates into CASSESRNSPLHF. The chain is built from TRBV25-1 and TRBJ1-6; D is uncertain. The CDR3 length is 13 residues. V gave up 1 base and J gave up 7 bases, with 5 bases separating them. The germline V gene encodes CDR1 MGHDK and CDR2 SYGVNS.

This clonotype was counted a few times. CDR3 in DNA: TGCGCCAGCAGCCCATGGACAGGGGGTGAGCAGTACTTC. This codes for CASSPWTGGEQYF. The J gene is TRBJ2-7, the V gene TRBV5-1; 10 bases fit TRBD1. In germline, CDR1 is SGHRS, CDR2 YFSETQ. With V trimmed by 4 bases and J by 7 bases, 5 bases remained unmatched. The CDR3 sequence is 13 residues long.

As to this clonotype: Its ends do not fully match the called genes, so a read error is possible. The chain carries TRBV10-3 and TRBJ1-5; 9 nucleotides agree with TRBD1. This CDR3 contains 13 residues. Per germline, CDR1 ENHRY and CDR2 SYGVKD. The CDR3 loop is CVIRRTGDQPQHF. As DNA, the CDR3 is TGTGTCATCAGGAGGACAGGGGATCAGCCCCAGCATTTT.

This clonotype appeared a few times. This chain joins TRBV7-9 and TRBJ1-5; 8 bases are shared with TRBD1. Germline-derived CDR1 and CDR2 are SEHNR and FQNEAQ (reference sequence). CDR3 size: 15 residues. With 5 bases clipped from V and 5 bases from J, the junction kept 8 bases outside the gene matches. The CDR3 DNA reads TGTGCCAGCAGCACGGACAGGGTGGGAGATCAGCCCCAGCATTTT. Residues: CASSTDRVGDQPQHF.

This clonotype occurred a few times. V gene TRBV10-3 combines with J gene TRBJ2-7, with 7 bases aligning to TRBD2. V lost 4 bases, J lost 5 bases, and 5 bases stayed unmatched. The CDR3 spans 13 residues. Per germline, CDR1 ENHRY and CDR2 SYGVKD. CDR3 nucleotide sequence: TGTGCCATCAGTGTGACTAGCACCCACGAGCAGTACTTC. Translated, it gives CAISVTSTHEQYF.

This chain uses TRBV4-1 with TRBJ2-5, with D possibly matching TRBD1 (5 bases). V shed 1 base and J shed 1 base, with 10 bases lying between them. CDR1 is MGHRA and CDR2 is YSYEKL in the germline V gene. This CDR3 is 15 amino acids long. Here the CDR3 DNA reads TGCGCCAGCAGCCAAGGGACACAGTTCCAAGAGACCCAGTACTTC. Its protein product is CASSQGTQFQETQYF.